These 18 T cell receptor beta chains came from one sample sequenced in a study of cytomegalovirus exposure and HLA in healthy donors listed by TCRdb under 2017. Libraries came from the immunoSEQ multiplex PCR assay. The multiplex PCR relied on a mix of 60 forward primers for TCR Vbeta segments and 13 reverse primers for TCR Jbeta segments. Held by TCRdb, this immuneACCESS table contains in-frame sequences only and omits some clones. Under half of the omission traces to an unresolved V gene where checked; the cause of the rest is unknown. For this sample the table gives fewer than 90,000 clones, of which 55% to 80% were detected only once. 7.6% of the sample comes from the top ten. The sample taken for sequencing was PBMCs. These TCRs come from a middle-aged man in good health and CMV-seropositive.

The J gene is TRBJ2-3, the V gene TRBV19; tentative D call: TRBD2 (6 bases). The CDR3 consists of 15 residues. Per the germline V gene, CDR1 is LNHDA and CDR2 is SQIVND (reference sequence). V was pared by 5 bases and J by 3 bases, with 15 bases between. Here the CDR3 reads CASSPGVRGTDTQYF. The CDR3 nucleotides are TGTGCCAGTAGTCCTGGCGTACGGGGGACAGATACGCAGTATTTT.

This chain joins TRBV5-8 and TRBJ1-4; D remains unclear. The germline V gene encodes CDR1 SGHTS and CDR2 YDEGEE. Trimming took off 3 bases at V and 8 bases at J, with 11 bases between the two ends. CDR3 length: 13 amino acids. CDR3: CASSSDLGEKLFF. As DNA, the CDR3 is TGTGCCAGCAGCTCTGACCTAGGAGAAAAACTGTTTTTT.

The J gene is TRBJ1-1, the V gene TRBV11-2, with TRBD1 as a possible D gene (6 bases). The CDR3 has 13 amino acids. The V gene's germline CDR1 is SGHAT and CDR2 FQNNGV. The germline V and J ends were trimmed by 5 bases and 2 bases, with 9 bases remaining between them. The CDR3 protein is CASSGTSNTEAFF. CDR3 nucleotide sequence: TGTGCCAGCAGCGGGACAAGTAACACTGAAGCTTTCTTT.

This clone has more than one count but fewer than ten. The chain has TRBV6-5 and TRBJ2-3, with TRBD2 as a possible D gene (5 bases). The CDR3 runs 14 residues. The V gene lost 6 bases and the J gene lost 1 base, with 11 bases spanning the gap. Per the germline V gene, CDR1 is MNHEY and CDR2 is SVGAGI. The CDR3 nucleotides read TGTGCCAGCAGGCTAGCTGCACGCACAGATACGCAGTATTTT. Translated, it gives CASRLAARTDTQYF.

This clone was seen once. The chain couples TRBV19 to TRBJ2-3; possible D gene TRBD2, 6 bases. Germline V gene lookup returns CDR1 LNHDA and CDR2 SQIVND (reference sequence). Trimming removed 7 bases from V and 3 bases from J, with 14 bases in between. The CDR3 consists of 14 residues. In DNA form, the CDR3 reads TGTGCCAGTAATCGTAATGGGGGGACAGATACGCAGTATTTT. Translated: CASNRNGGTDTQYF.

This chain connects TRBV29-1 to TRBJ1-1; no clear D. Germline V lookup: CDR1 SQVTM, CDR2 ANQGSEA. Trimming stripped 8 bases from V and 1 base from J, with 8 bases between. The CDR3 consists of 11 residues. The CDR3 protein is CSTNRNTEAFF. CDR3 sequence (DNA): TGCAGCACCAACAGGAACACTGAAGCTTTCTTT.

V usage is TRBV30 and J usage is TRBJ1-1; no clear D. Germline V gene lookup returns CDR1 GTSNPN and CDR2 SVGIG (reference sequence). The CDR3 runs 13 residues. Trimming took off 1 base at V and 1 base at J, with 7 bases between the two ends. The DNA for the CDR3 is TGTGCCTGGAGTGGGGCGGGGAACACTGAAGCTTTCTTT. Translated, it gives CAWSGAGNTEAFF.

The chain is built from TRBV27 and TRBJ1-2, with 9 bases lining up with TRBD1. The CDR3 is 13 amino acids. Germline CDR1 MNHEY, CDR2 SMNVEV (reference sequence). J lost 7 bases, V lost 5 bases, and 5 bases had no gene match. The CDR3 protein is CASSGRQGGGYTF. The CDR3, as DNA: TGTGCCAGCAGTGGCAGACAGGGGGGTGGCTACACCTTC.

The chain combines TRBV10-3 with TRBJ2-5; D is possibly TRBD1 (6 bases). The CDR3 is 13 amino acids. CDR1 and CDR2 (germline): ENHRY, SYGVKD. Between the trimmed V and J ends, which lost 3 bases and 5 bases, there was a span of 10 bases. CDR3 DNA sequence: TGTGCCATCAGTGACCACAGGGAGGAGACCCAGTACTTC. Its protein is CAISDHREETQYF.

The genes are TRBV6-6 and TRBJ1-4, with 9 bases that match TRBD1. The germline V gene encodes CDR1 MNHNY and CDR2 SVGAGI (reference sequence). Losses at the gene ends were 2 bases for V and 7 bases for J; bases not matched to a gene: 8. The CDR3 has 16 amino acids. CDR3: CASSYTGGGSAEKLFF. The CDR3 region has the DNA TGTGCCAGCAGTTACACAGGGGGCGGGTCGGCTGAAAAACTGTTTTTT.

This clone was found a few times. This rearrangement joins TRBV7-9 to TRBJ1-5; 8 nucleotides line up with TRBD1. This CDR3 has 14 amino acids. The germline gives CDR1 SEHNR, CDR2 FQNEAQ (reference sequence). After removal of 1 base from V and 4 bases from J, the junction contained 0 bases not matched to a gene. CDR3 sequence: CASSLGTGNQPQHF. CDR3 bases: TGTGCCAGCAGCTTAGGGACAGGGAATCAGCCCCAGCATTTT.

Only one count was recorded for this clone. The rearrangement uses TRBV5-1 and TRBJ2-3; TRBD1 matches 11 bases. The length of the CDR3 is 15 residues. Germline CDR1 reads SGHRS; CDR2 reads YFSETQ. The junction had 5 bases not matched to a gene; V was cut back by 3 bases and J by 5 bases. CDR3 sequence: CASSSGQGAIDTQYF. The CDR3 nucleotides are TGCGCCAGCAGCTCAGGACAGGGGGCAATAGATACGCAGTATTTT.

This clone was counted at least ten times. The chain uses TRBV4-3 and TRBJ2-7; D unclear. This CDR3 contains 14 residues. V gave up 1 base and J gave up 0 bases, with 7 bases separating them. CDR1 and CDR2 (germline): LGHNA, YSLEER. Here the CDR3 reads CASSQGRSSYEQYF. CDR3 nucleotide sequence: TGCGCCAGCAGCCAAGGCCGGAGCTCCTACGAGCAGTACTTC.

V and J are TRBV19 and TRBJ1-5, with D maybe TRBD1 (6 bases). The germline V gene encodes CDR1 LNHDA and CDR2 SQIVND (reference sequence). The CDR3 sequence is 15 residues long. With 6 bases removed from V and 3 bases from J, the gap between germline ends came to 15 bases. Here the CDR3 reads CASSPVGAYNQPQHF. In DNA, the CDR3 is TGTGCCAGTAGCCCCGTGGGGGCCTACAATCAGCCCCAGCATTTT. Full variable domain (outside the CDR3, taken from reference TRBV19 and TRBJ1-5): DGGITQSPKYLFRKEGQNVTLSCEQNLNHDAMYWYRQDPGQGLRLIYYSQIVNDFQKGDIAEGYSVSREKKESFPLTVTSAQKNPTAFYLCASSPVGAYNQPQHFGDGTRLSIL.

The CDR3 DNA sequence: TGTGCCAGCAGCGCCCTAGCGGTAGAAGTCCGAAATGAGCAGTTCTTC. It is translated as CASSALAVEVRNEQFF. The chain has TRBV7-9 and TRBJ2-1; 7 bases are a match to TRBD2. Looked up from germline, CDR1 is SEHNR and CDR2 is FQNEAQ (reference sequence). CDR3 size: 16 residues. V was pared by 5 bases and J by 7 bases, with 14 bases of the junction left unmatched.

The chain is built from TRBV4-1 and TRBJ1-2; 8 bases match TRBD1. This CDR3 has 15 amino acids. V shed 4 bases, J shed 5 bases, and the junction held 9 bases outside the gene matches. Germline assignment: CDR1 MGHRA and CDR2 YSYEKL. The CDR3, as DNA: TGCGCCAGCAGCCTGACAGGGGCCCCTCTTTATGGCTACACCTTC. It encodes CASSLTGAPLYGYTF.

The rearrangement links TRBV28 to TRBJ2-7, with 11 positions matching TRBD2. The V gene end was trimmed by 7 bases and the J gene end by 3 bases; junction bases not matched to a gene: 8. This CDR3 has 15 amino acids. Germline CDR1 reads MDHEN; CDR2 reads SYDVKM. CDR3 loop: CASTTLAGGLYEQYF. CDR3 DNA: TGTGCCAGCACCACCCTAGCGGGAGGCCTCTACGAGCAGTACTTC.

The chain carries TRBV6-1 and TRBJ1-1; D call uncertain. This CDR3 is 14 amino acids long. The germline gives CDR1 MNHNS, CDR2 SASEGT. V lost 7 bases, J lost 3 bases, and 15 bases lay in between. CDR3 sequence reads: CASTSHAGYTEAFF. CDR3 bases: TGTGCCAGCACTTCACACGCGGGCTACACTGAAGCTTTCTTT.